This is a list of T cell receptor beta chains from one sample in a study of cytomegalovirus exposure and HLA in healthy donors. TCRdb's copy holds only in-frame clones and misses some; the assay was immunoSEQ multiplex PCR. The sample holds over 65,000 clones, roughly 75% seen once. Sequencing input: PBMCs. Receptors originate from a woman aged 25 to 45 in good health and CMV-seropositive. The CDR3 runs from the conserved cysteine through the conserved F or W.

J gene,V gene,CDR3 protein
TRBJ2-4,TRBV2,CASSGGTGGAKNIQYF
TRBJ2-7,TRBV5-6,CASSPVDSPYEQYF
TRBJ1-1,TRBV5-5,CASSRTGPEAFF
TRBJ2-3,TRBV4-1,CASSHDRNQGRGTQYF
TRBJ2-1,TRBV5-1,CASSLPRVNEQFF
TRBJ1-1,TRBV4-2,CASSSSGVNTEAFF
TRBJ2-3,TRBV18,CASSPGQGGTDTQYF
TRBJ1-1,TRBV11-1,CASSLAGTGGTEAFF
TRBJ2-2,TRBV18,CASPRAGSNTGELFF
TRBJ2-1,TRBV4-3,CASSPRLASEQFF
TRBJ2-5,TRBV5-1,CASSDRVQETQYF
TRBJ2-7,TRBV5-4,CASSPPGSYEQYF
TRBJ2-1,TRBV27,CASSSGVEQFF
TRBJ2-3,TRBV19,CASSILAGAGTDTQYF
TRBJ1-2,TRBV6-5,CASVDYYGYTF
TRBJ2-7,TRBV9,CASSVDAAGGEQYF
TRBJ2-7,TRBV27,CASSFTDRGRQEQYF
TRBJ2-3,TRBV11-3,CASSFTTGGADTQYF
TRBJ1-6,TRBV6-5,CASRAGGNNSPLHF
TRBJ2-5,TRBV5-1,CASRKGEQGQETQYF
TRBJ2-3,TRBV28,CASSPSALAGGDTQYF
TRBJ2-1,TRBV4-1,CASSLERLRNEQFF
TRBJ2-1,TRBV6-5,CASTVRGGGYNEQFF
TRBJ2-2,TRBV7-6,CASSKGTGSNGELFF
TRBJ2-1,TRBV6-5,CASSYTGTADNEQFF
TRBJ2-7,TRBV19,CASSIRDTPLEQYF
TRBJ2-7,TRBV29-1,CSASPPPPLSREQYF
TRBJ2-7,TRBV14,CASSPTRAGNEQYF
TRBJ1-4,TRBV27,CASRPGTVGEKLFF
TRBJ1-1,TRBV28,CASIPASGGGLNTEAFF
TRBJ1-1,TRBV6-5,CASSRRGAEAFF
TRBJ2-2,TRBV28,CASSSTRTTGGELFF
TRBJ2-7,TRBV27,CASSSAGGSYEQYF
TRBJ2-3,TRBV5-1,CASSSGLAGGGVVADTQYF
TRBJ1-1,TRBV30,CAWSTGSGAFF